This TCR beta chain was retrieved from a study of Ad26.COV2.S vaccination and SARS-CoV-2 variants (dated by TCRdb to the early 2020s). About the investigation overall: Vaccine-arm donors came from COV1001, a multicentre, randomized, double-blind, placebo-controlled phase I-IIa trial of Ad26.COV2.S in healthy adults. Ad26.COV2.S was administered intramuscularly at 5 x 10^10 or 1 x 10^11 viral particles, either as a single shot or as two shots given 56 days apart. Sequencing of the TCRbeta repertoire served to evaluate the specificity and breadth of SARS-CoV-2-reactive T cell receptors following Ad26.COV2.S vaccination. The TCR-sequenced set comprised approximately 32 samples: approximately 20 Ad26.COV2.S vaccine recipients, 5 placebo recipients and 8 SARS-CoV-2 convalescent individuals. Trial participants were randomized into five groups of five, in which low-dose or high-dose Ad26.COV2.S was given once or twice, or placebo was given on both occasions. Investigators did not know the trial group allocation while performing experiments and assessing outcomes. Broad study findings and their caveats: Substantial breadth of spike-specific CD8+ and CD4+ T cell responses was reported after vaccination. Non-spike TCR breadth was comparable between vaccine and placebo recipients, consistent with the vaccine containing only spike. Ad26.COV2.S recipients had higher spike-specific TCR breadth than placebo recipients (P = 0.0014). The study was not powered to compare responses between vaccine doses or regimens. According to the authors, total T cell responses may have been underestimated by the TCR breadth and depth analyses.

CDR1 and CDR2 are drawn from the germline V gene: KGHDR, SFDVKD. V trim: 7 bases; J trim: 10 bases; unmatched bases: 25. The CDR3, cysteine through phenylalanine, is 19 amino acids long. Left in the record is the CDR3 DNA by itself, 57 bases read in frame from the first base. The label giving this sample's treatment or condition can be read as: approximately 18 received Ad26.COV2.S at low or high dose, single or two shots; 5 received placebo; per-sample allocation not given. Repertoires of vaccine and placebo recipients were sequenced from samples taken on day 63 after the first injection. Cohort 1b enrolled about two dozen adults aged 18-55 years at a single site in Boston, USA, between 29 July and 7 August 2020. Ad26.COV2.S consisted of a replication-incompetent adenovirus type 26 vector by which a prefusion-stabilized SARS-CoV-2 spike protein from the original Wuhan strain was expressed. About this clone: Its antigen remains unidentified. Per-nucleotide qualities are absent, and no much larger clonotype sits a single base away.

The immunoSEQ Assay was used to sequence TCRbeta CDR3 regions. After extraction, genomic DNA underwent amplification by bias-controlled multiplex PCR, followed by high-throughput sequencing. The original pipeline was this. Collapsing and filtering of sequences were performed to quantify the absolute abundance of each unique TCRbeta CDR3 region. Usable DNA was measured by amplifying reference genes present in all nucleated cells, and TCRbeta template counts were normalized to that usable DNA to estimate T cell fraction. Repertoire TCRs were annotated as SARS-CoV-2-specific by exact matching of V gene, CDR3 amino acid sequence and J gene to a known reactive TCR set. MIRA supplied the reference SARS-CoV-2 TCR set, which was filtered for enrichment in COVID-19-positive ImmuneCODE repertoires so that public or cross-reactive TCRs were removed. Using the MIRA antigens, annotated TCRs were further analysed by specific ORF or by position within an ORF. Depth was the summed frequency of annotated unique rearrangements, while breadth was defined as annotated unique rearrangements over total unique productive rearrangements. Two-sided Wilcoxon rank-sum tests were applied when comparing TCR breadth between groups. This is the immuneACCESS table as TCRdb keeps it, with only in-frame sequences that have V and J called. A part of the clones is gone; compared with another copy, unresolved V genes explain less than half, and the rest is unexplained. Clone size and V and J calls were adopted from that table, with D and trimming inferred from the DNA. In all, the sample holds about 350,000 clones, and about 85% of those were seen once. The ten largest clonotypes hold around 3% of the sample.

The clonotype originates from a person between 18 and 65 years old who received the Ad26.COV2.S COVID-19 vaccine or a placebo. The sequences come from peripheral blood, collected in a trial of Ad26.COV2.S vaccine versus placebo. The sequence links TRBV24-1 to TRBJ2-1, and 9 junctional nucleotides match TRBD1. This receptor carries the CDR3 CATSPLGDRASGGREEQFF. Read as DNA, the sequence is TGTGCCACCAGCCCCTTAGGGGACAGGGCTAGCGGAGGCCGTGAGGAGCAGTTCTTC.